The 28 T cell receptor beta chains below all came from one sample that was sequenced in a study of cytomegalovirus exposure and HLA in healthy donors. Libraries were prepared by immunoSEQ multiplex PCR; TCRdb keeps only in-frame clonotypes and omits some of them. Of 70,000 to 75,000 clones in the sample, about 94% were seen once. The specimen sequenced was PBMCs. The receptor set was obtained from a woman under 30 in good health and CMV-seronegative.

V gene TRBV28 combines with J gene TRBJ1-1; the match to TRBD1 covers 7 bases. CDR1 and CDR2 (germline): MDHEN, SYDVKM. V was pared by 1 base and J by 0 bases, with 2 bases of the junction left unmatched. This CDR3 region has 15 residues. In DNA, the CDR3 is TGTGCCAGCAGTTTATCGGGACAGTTGAACACTGAAGCTTTCTTT. As protein: CASSLSGQLNTEAFF.

This chain links TRBV2 with TRBJ1-5; D call uncertain. Germline loops: CDR1 SNHLY, CDR2 FYNNEI. The CDR3 length is 13 residues. Trimming shortened V by 5 bases and J by 4 bases, and 9 bases separated the two germline ends. The CDR3 region has the DNA TGTGCCAGCAGTTACGACGGGAATCAGCCCCAGCATTTT. It yields the protein CASSYDGNQPQHF.

The genes are TRBV2 and TRBJ2-3; 8 nucleotides align to TRBD1. The ends lost 7 bases at V and 1 base at J; junction bases unmatched: 4. This CDR3 comprises 14 residues. Germline V gene data show CDR1 as SNHLY and CDR2 as FYNNEI. CDR3 sequence (DNA): TGTGCCAGCAACTTGGACAGGGGCACAGATACGCAGTATTTT. It encodes CASNLDRGTDTQYF.

The rearrangement uses TRBV18 and TRBJ1-1; a possible D gene is TRBD1 (6 bases). Germline lookup yields CDR1 KGHSH and CDR2 LQKENI. The CDR3 spans 14 residues. Trimming shortened V by 3 bases and J by 1 base, and 9 bases separated the two germline ends. CDR3 loop: CASSPTGENTEAFF. The DNA for the CDR3 is TGTGCCAGCTCACCGACAGGCGAGAACACTGAAGCTTTCTTT.

The chain links TRBV15 to TRBJ2-7, with D uncertain. From germline, CDR1 is LNHNV and CDR2 YYDKDF (reference sequence). Trimming cost V 5 bases and J 1 base, with 12 bases left between them. This CDR3 has 14 amino acids. CDR3 loop: CATSQSPHSYEQYF. The DNA of the CDR3 is TGTGCCACCAGCCAAAGCCCTCATTCCTACGAGCAGTACTTC. Full variable domain (rest looked up from reference TRBV15 and TRBJ2-7): DAMVIQNPRYQVTQFGKPVTLSCSQTLNHNVMYWYQQKSSQAPKLLFHYYDKDFNNEADTPDNFQSRRPNTSFCFLDIRSPGLGDTAMYLCATSQSPHSYEQYFGPGTRLTVT.

The chain has TRBV5-1 and TRBJ1-1, with TRBD1 matching 7 bases. Losses at the gene ends were 5 bases for V and 2 bases for J; bases not matched to a gene: 12. Germline CDR1 and CDR2: SGHRS and YFSETQ. The CDR3 has 16 amino acids. This CDR3 reads CASSPRGVKPNTEAFF. CDR3 DNA: TGCGCCAGCAGTCCCAGGGGGGTAAAACCTAACACTGAAGCTTTCTTT.

CDR3 DNA: TGTGCCAGCAGTTCCTCAGGGTCCCCCACAGATACGCAGTATTTT. This translates into CASSSSGSPTDTQYF. V and J are TRBV28 and TRBJ2-3; tentative D call: TRBD1 (5 bases). V lost 4 bases to trimming and J lost 2 bases, with 13 bases between them. The CDR3 is 15 amino acids. Germline V gene lookup returns CDR1 MDHEN and CDR2 SYDVKM.

The sample holds a few counts of this clone. The chain couples TRBV30 to TRBJ1-1; TRBD1 aligns across 7 bases. This CDR3 is 13 amino acids long. The germline V gene has CDR1 GTSNPN and CDR2 SVGIG (reference sequence). With 4 bases clipped from V and 1 base from J, the junction kept 3 bases outside the gene matches. CDR3 residues: CAWTTGWNTEAFF. The CDR3 coding sequence is TGTGCCTGGACGACAGGGTGGAACACTGAAGCTTTCTTT.

The V gene is TRBV7-3, the J gene TRBJ2-2, with 13 bases matching TRBD2. With 1 base clipped from V and 1 base from J, the junction kept 9 bases outside the gene matches. This CDR3 spans 20 amino acids. Germline CDR1 reads SGHTA; CDR2 reads FQGTGA. This CDR3 reads CASSLISELAGGKNTGELFF. The CDR3 DNA follows: TGTGCCAGCAGCTTAATCTCAGAACTAGCGGGAGGGAAGAACACCGGGGAGCTGTTTTTT.

V usage is TRBV6-4 and J usage is TRBJ2-1; D not resolved. The CDR3 contains 16 residues. Trimming left V 5 bases short and J 0 bases short, with 14 bases between. Germline V gene lookup returns CDR1 MRHNA and CDR2 SNTAGT. For the CDR3, the DNA is TGTGCCAGCAGTCCGATCGAGAGGAGCTCCTACAATGAGCAGTTCTTC. This translates into CASSPIERSSYNEQFF.

The chain carries TRBV10-3 and TRBJ2-1; D is possibly TRBD2 (7 bases). This CDR3 spans 15 amino acids. Trimming stripped 5 bases from V and 10 bases from J, with 21 bases between. The germline V gene encodes CDR1 ENHRY and CDR2 SYGVKD. The CDR3: CAISWRGGVPEEQFF. CDR3 DNA sequence: TGTGCCATCAGTTGGAGGGGGGGAGTACCAGAGGAGCAGTTCTTC.

This chain uses TRBV28 with TRBJ1-2; TRBD1 aligns across 8 bases. The CDR3 runs to 14 residues. Germline CDR1 and CDR2: MDHEN and SYDVKM. The J segment lost 6 bases and the V segment lost 2 bases, leaving 5 bases of the junction unmatched. The CDR3 spells CASSLIGQGDGYTF. CDR3 bases: TGTGCCAGCAGTTTAATCGGACAGGGCGATGGCTACACCTTC.

J is TRBJ2-7 and V is TRBV11-2, with D possibly TRBD2 on 5 matching bases. Germline CDR1 is SGHAT and CDR2 is FQNNGV. CDR3 length equals 17 residues. Trimming cost V 1 base and J 1 base, with 17 bases left between them. The CDR3 DNA sequence: TGTGCCAGCAGCTTAGCGCTCCCGGCCACTAGATCCTACGAGCAGTACTTC. Translating it yields CASSLALPATRSYEQYF.

The chain recombines TRBV29-1 with TRBJ2-5, with 8 bases that match TRBD2. Trimming at V came to 8 bases and at J to 5 bases, leaving 4 bases not matched to a gene. CDR1 and CDR2 (germline): SQVTM, ANQGSEA. This CDR3 comprises 11 residues. The CDR3 coding sequence is TGCAGCTTCACTAGCGGCGAGACCCAGTACTTC. It yields the protein CSFTSGETQYF.

The chain uses TRBV6-5 and TRBJ1-1, with D hard to call. The CDR3 length is 14 residues. Deletions cut 1 base from V and 1 base from J, with 7 bases between. Germline V CDR1 and CDR2: MNHEY, SVGAGI. In nucleotides, the CDR3 is TGTGCCAGCAGTTACTATCGGGAGAACACTGAAGCTTTCTTT. It yields the protein CASSYYRENTEAFF.

This sequence joins TRBV5-6 and TRBJ1-1; TRBD1 matches 7 bases. Germline V gene lookup returns CDR1 SGHDT and CDR2 YYEEEE. The CDR3 extends over 14 amino acids. The J segment lost 0 bases and the V segment lost 6 bases, leaving 5 bases of the junction unmatched. CDR3: CASNDRDLNTEAFF. In nucleotides, the CDR3 is TGTGCCAGCAACGACAGGGACTTGAACACTGAAGCTTTCTTT.

The V and J genes are TRBV7-2 and TRBJ1-3; D remains unclear. Germline CDR1 SGHTA, CDR2 FQGNSA. Trimming took 5 bases from V and 4 from J, leaving 15 bases between them. The CDR3 totals 15 residues. This CDR3 is CASSIPRGSGNTIYF. The CDR3, as DNA: TGTGCCAGCAGCATACCCCGGGGATCAGGAAACACCATATATTTT.

This chain links TRBV11-1 with TRBJ2-3; D ambiguous. The CDR3 length is 12 residues. Germline V CDR1 and CDR2: SGHAT, FQDESV (reference sequence). V gave up 5 bases and J gave up 7 bases, with 10 bases separating them. The CDR3 DNA reads TGTGCCAGCAGCGCAGACATCTATACGCAGTATTTT. It specifies CASSADIYTQYF. The full variable domain, its missing parts supplied by reference TRBV11-1 and TRBJ2-3, is EAEVAQSPRYKITEKSQAVAFWCDPISGHATLYWYRQILGQGPELLVQFQDESVVDDSQLPKDRFSAERLKGVDSTLKIQPAELGDSAMYLCASSADIYTQYFGPGTRLTVL.

The V and J genes are TRBV6-5 and TRBJ1-1, with no clear D. Germline loops: CDR1 MNHEY, CDR2 SVGAGI. Trimming removed 4 bases at V and 1 base at J, with 7 bases between. The CDR3 length is 13 residues. CDR3 in DNA: TGTGCCAGCAGTTTGCGGAGGAACACTGAAGCTTTCTTT. Its translation is CASSLRRNTEAFF.

This sequence joins TRBV7-8 and TRBJ1-2, with 7 positions matching TRBD1. Germline V gene data show CDR1 as SGHVS and CDR2 as FQNEAQ. The CDR3 length is 13 residues. V lost 5 bases, J lost 4 bases, and 4 bases stayed unmatched. Here the CDR3 reads CASSQRQGYGYTF. The CDR3 DNA reads as TGTGCCAGCAGCCAGAGACAGGGCTATGGCTACACCTTC.

This clone has a single count. The gene calls are TRBV10-2 and TRBJ1-2; D is possibly TRBD1 (5 bases). Germline V gene data show CDR1 as WSHSY and CDR2 as SAAADI. The CDR3 consists of 15 residues. The V and J ends lost 0 bases and 6 bases respectively, with 14 bases between them. CDR3 protein: CASSESGRGRDGYTF. The DNA for the CDR3 is TGCGCCAGCAGTGAGTCAGGGAGGGGCAGGGATGGCTACACCTTC.

The rearrangement uses TRBV6-6 and TRBJ2-7, with a possible D match to TRBD1 (5 bases). In germline, CDR1 is MNHNY, CDR2 SVGAGI (reference sequence). This CDR3 spans 15 amino acids. Trimming pared 3 bases from V and 2 bases from J, leaving 14 bases between. CDR3 sequence: CASSYLSPTAYEQYF. In DNA, the CDR3 is TGTGCCAGCAGTTATTTATCCCCGACAGCCTACGAGCAGTACTTC.

The rearrangement links TRBV11-1 to TRBJ1-4; perhaps TRBD1 as D (6 bases). The V gene's germline CDR1 is SGHAT and CDR2 FQDESV (reference sequence). The germline V and J ends were trimmed by 5 bases and 4 bases, with 17 bases remaining between them. The CDR3 contains 16 residues. The CDR3 region is CASSLTGSDGNEKLFF. The CDR3 bases are TGTGCCAGCAGCCTGACAGGTTCGGACGGTAATGAAAAACTGTTTTTT.

This clone was recorded once. DNA for the CDR3: TGCAGCGTTGGAGGGCGGGAGGGTGGCACAGATACGCAGTATTTT. It yields the protein CSVGGREGGTDTQYF. V usage is TRBV29-1 and J usage is TRBJ2-3; 9 bases align to TRBD2. V was clipped by 4 bases and J by 1 base; unmatched bases: 6. The germline V gene has CDR1 SQVTM and CDR2 ANQGSEA. The CDR3 contains 15 residues.

J is TRBJ2-3 and V is TRBV11-3, with D hard to call. CDR1 and CDR2 (germline): SGHNT, YENEEA. This CDR3 region has 12 residues. Trimming stripped 4 bases from V and 1 base from J, with 3 bases between. The CDR3 coding sequence is TGTGCCAGCAGCTCCGGCACAGATACGCAGTATTTT. Translation: CASSSGTDTQYF. Based on the CDR3 plus reference TRBV11-3 and TRBJ2-3, the full variable domain is EAGVVQSPRYKIIEKKQPVAFWCNPISGHNTLYWYLQNLGQGPELLIRYENEEAVDDSQLPKDRFSAERLKGVDSTLKIQPAELGDSAVYLCASSSGTDTQYFGPGTRLTVL.

V gene TRBV7-9 combines with J gene TRBJ2-7; 8 bases map to TRBD1. CDR1 is SEHNR, CDR2 FQNEAQ, per germline (reference sequence). CDR3 size: 13 residues. Trimming removed 5 bases from V and 5 bases from J; junction bases left unmatched: 5. CDR3 bases: TGTGCCAGCAGCCCTAAGGGACAGGACGAGCAGTACTTC. Its translation: CASSPKGQDEQYF.

This clone was counted once. The V call is TRBV6-4, the J call TRBJ2-3; 8 nucleotides match TRBD2. The germline gives CDR1 MRHNA, CDR2 SNTAGT. Trimming removed 4 bases from V and 1 base from J; junction bases left unmatched: 4. This CDR3 contains 15 residues. This CDR3 is CASSAETSGTDTQYF. The CDR3 nucleotides are TGTGCCAGCAGTGCGGAGACTAGCGGCACAGATACGCAGTATTTT.

Here the CDR3 DNA reads TGTGCCAGCAGCTTAAGCGCTGAAGCTTTCTTT. Its translation is CASSLSAEAFF. The chain uses TRBV7-9 and TRBJ1-1; unclear D gene. The CDR3 loop spans 11 amino acids. Trimming removed 2 bases from V and 6 bases from J, with 4 bases in between. CDR1 and CDR2 (germline): SEHNR, FQNEAQ (reference sequence).